This TCR beta chain was identified in a study of T cell responses to AZD1222 COVID-19 vaccine. V trimming: 0 bases; J trimming: 9 bases; junction bases outside the gene matches: 7. This CDR3 is 17 amino acids long. The V gene's germline CDR1 is SGDLS and CDR2 YYNGEE. Second-dose groups at about 4 or about 12 weeks were pooled. Clones were read by immunoSEQ multiplex PCR, and TCRdb kept only the in-frame ones, dropping some. This table holds about 130,000 clones, about 85% found once. The receptor comes from an adult who received the AZD1222 COVID-19 vaccine. V gene TRBV9 combines with J gene TRBJ1-6, with 12 bases that match TRBD1. The source material was peripheral blood, sampled 28 days after the second AZD1222 dose. The CDR3 protein is CASSVGDRGRAGSPLHF. CDR3 nucleotides: TGTGCCAGCAGCGTAGGGGACAGGGGGCGCGCGGGTTCACCCCTCCACTTT.